This is a list of T cell receptor beta chains from one sample in a study of blood T cell repertoires in COVID-19. Produced via immunoSEQ multiplex PCR; TCRdb's table is partial and in-frame only. Counted here are roughly 300,000 clones, just over 85% occurring once; the ten biggest clones make up more than 9%. Sequenced input: PBMCs or T cells enriched from blood (not recorded which). These receptor sequences come from a woman between 18 and 30 years old who had recovered from COVID-19. CDR3s include the opening cysteine and the closing phenylalanine or tryptophan. Each record gives: V gene, J gene, clone size, D gene, CDR3 DNA, CDR3 protein. A D gene is named only where the DNA matches it firmly. Not all rows give a size; the values are once, few, many and, for expanded clones, a class.

v_gene: TRBV5-1; j_gene: TRBJ2-5; abundance: -; d_gene: TRBD1; CDR3nt: TGCGCCAGCAGCCCAACAGGGGGGAAAGAGACCCAGTACTTC; CDR3aa: CASSPTGGKETQYF
v_gene: TRBV5-4; j_gene: TRBJ2-5; abundance: -; d_gene: TRBD2; CDR3nt: TGTGCCAGCAGATCCAAGCGGGAGCGGGGGGAGACCCAGTACTTC; CDR3aa: CASRSKRERGETQYF
v_gene: TRBV24-1; j_gene: TRBJ1-6; abundance: few; d_gene: TRBD1; CDR3nt: TGTGCCACCAGTGATGGGGGACAGGGGGCTCACCTCCACTTT; CDR3aa: CATSDGGQGAHLHF
v_gene: TRBV3-1/TRBV3-2; j_gene: TRBJ1-4; abundance: -; d_gene: -; CDR3nt: TGTGCCAGCAGTCCCCAAGCAGGGATGGATGAAAAACTGTTTTTT; CDR3aa: CASSPQAGMDEKLFF
v_gene: TRBV3-1/TRBV3-2; j_gene: TRBJ1-3; abundance: -; d_gene: TRBD1; CDR3nt: TGTGCCAGCAGCCAAGAAGGGACAGGGGGAAACACCATATATTTT; CDR3aa: CASSQEGTGGNTIYF
v_gene: TRBV6-5; j_gene: TRBJ2-7; abundance: -; d_gene: -; CDR3nt: TGTGCCAGCAGTTACTACAGGTCGAAGGGGGAGCAGTACTTC; CDR3aa: CASSYYRSKGEQYF
v_gene: TRBV4-1; j_gene: TRBJ2-1; abundance: -; d_gene: TRBD2; CDR3nt: TGCGCCAGCAGCATACGGACTAGCGGGGGACCAGACAATGAGCAGTTCTTC; CDR3aa: CASSIRTSGGPDNEQFF
v_gene: TRBV27; j_gene: TRBJ1-2; abundance: -; d_gene: TRBD1; CDR3nt: TGTGCCAGCAGTTCCGTGGACAGGGGCTATGGCTACACCTTC; CDR3aa: CASSSVDRGYGYTF
v_gene: TRBV30; j_gene: TRBJ1-1; abundance: -; d_gene: TRBD1; CDR3nt: TGTGCCTGGAGTGACACAGGGGCTCCTAACACTGAAGCTTTCTTT; CDR3aa: CAWSDTGAPNTEAFF
v_gene: TRBV2; j_gene: TRBJ2-2; abundance: -; d_gene: -; CDR3nt: TGTGCCAGCACCCCATGGGACTCCAATCTTAGGACCGGGGAGCTGTTTTTT; CDR3aa: CASTPWDSNLRTGELFF
v_gene: TRBV10-3; j_gene: TRBJ2-7; abundance: -; d_gene: -; CDR3nt: TGTGCCATCAGTGAGTGGGGGGTACAATCCTACGAGCAGTACTTC; CDR3aa: CAISEWGVQSYEQYF
v_gene: TRBV10-3; j_gene: TRBJ1-5; abundance: few; d_gene: TRBD1; CDR3nt: TGTGCCATCAGTGTCGACAGGGAAGGCAATCAGCCCCAGCATTTT; CDR3aa: CAISVDREGNQPQHF
v_gene: TRBV28; j_gene: TRBJ2-3; abundance: -; d_gene: -; CDR3nt: TGTGCCAGCAGTTTGACACGAGATACGCAGTATTTT; CDR3aa: CASSLTRDTQYF
v_gene: TRBV1; j_gene: TRBJ2-1; abundance: -; d_gene: -; CDR3nt: TGCACCAGCAGCCTAATGACTAGCGGGAGGTACAATGAGCAGTTCTTC; CDR3aa: CTSSLMTSGRYNEQFF
v_gene: TRBV7-8; j_gene: TRBJ1-2; abundance: -; d_gene: TRBD1; CDR3nt: TGTGCCAGCAGCTCGAGCCAGGGGGATGGCTACACCTTC; CDR3aa: CASSSSQGDGYTF
v_gene: TRBV4-1; j_gene: TRBJ1-2; abundance: -; d_gene: -; CDR3nt: TGCGCCAGCAGCCAAGATTTGGGGGGAAACTATGGCTACACCTTC; CDR3aa: CASSQDLGGNYGYTF
v_gene: TRBV4-2; j_gene: TRBJ2-2; abundance: once; d_gene: TRBD2; CDR3nt: TGTGCCAGCAGCCAAGATAGCGGGGGTCTGAACACCGGGGAGCTGTTTTTT; CDR3aa: CASSQDSGGLNTGELFF
v_gene: TRBV21-1; j_gene: TRBJ2-2; abundance: -; d_gene: -; CDR3nt: TGTGCCAGCAGCAAGGGCAGGACAGGCCTTTTTACAGCCGGGGAGCTGTTTTTT; CDR3aa: CASSKGRTGLFTAGELFF
v_gene: TRBV9; j_gene: TRBJ2-7; abundance: -; d_gene: -; CDR3nt: TGTGCCAGCAGCGCGACGGGCTCCTACGAGCAGTACTTC; CDR3aa: CASSATGSYEQYF
v_gene: TRBV19; j_gene: TRBJ1-2; abundance: -; d_gene: TRBD1; CDR3nt: TGTGCCAGTAGTTCACACCAGGGACAGGGCTTCTATGGCCACACCTTC; CDR3aa: CASSSHQGQGFYGHTF
v_gene: TRBV6-5; j_gene: TRBJ1-2; abundance: -; d_gene: -; CDR3nt: TGTGCCATTTTCGGAGCGTATGGCTACACCTTC; CDR3aa: CAIFGAYGYTF
v_gene: TRBV5-4; j_gene: TRBJ2-2; abundance: -; d_gene: TRBD1; CDR3nt: TGTGCCAGCAGCCCCCGGGACAGAGCGAACACCGGGGAGCTGTTTTTT; CDR3aa: CASSPRDRANTGELFF
v_gene: TRBV5-5; j_gene: TRBJ1-4; abundance: -; d_gene: -; CDR3nt: TGTGCCAGCAGCTCTTACCGGGAAAAACTGTTTTTT; CDR3aa: CASSSYREKLFF
v_gene: TRBV19; j_gene: TRBJ2-7; abundance: -; d_gene: TRBD1; CDR3nt: TGTGCCAGTAGTATAGGGACAGGGGACTCCTACGAGCAGTACTTC; CDR3aa: CASSIGTGDSYEQYF
v_gene: TRBV5-6; j_gene: TRBJ1-2; abundance: once; d_gene: TRBD1; CDR3nt: TGTGCCAGCAGCCCGGGACAGGGCGGCTATGGCTACACCTTC; CDR3aa: CASSPGQGGYGYTF
v_gene: TRBV3-1/TRBV3-2; j_gene: TRBJ2-2; abundance: once; d_gene: TRBD2; CDR3nt: TGTGCCAGCAGCCAAGCGGCGGGAGCCACCGGGGAGCTGTTTTTT; CDR3aa: CASSQAAGATGELFF
v_gene: TRBV6-6; j_gene: TRBJ2-2; abundance: -; d_gene: TRBD2; CDR3nt: TGTGCCAGCAGTTACTCGACGGGAGGGAACGGGGAGCTGTTTTTT; CDR3aa: CASSYSTGGNGELFF
v_gene: TRBV5-1; j_gene: TRBJ2-5; abundance: -; d_gene: TRBD2; CDR3nt: TGCGCCAGCAGCAGGCTCCGACTAGCAGGAGAGACCCAGTACTTC; CDR3aa: CASSRLRLAGETQYF
v_gene: TRBV20-1; j_gene: TRBJ2-2; abundance: -; d_gene: -; CDR3nt: TGCAGTGCTAGTAGGGGACACAACACCGGGGAGCTGTTTTTT; CDR3aa: CSASRGHNTGELFF
v_gene: TRBV4-1; j_gene: TRBJ2-1; abundance: once; d_gene: TRBD2; CDR3nt: TGCGCCAGCAGTCGGGGACTAGCGGGAGAGGGTGAGCAGTTCTTC; CDR3aa: CASSRGLAGEGEQFF
v_gene: TRBV3-1/TRBV3-2; j_gene: TRBJ2-5; abundance: -; d_gene: TRBD1; CDR3nt: TGTGCCAGCAGCTTTCCGACAGGGGGCTTTATAGAGACCCAGTACTTC; CDR3aa: CASSFPTGGFIETQYF
v_gene: TRBV4-1; j_gene: TRBJ2-1; abundance: once; d_gene: TRBD2; CDR3nt: TGCGCCAGCAGCCGCGCGGGGGGGGGAATGAATGAGCAGTTCTTC; CDR3aa: CASSRAGGGMNEQFF